Presented here are 12 T cell receptor beta chains from one specimen sequenced in a study of radiation and T cells in renal cell carcinoma. Libraries were prepared by immunoSEQ multiplex PCR; TCRdb keeps only in-frame clonotypes and omits some of them. The sample has some 130,000 clones; more than 70% are singletons. Time point meaning: blood 2 weeks post-SBRT. The sample's treatment: 15 Gy SBRT to primary tumor, nephrectomy 4 weeks later. The input for sequencing was blood, taken from a patient whose treatment included radiotherapy and nephrectomy. The origin of the receptors is a woman in her 70s with renal cell carcinoma.

The chain combines TRBV7-9 with TRBJ1-6; 7 bases match TRBD1. V dropped 5 bases and J dropped 4; count of bases not matched to a gene: 5. CDR3 length equals 15 residues. CDR1 and CDR2 (germline): SEHNR, FQNEAQ (reference sequence). CDR3 loop: CASSPGTAYNSPLHF. The CDR3 nucleotides are TGTGCCAGCAGCCCGGGGACAGCATATAATTCACCCCTCCACTTT.

V and J are TRBV6-1 and TRBJ1-1; D might be TRBD1 (5 bases). The CDR3 extends over 12 amino acids. The V end was cut by 7 bases, the J end by 3 bases, with 9 bases between. Germline CDR1 reads MNHNS; CDR2 reads SASEGT. The CDR3 nucleotides are TGTGCCAGCAAGTACAGGCACACTGAAGCTTTCTTT. It translates to CASKYRHTEAFF.

V and J are TRBV28 and TRBJ1-5; D unclear. Germline CDR1 is MDHEN and CDR2 is SYDVKM. Trimming removed 7 bases from V and 6 bases from J, with 22 bases in between. The CDR3 consists of 16 residues. The CDR3: CASKGGIGTYTQPQHF. CDR3 DNA: TGTGCCAGCAAGGGTGGGATTGGTACCTACACTCAGCCCCAGCATTTT.

The chain uses TRBV14 and TRBJ1-1; no definite D call. Trimming took off 3 bases at V and 10 bases at J, with 15 bases between the two ends. Germline CDR1 and CDR2: SGHDN and FVKESK. CDR3 length: 13 amino acids. DNA for the CDR3: TGTGCCAGCAGCCAGTCAACTAGGGTGGGAGCTTTCTTT. Its protein product is CASSQSTRVGAFF. Full variable domain (missing parts from reference TRBV14 and TRBJ1-1): EAGVTQFPSHSVIEKGQTVTLRCDPISGHDNLYWYRRVMGKEIKFLLHFVKESKQDESGMPNNRFLAERTGGTYSTLKVQPAELEDSGVYFCASSQSTRVGAFFGQGTRLTVV.

This clone was recorded once. The gene calls are TRBV19 and TRBJ1-5, with D perhaps matching TRBD1 (5 bases). Germline-derived CDR1 and CDR2 are LNHDA and SQIVND (reference sequence). This CDR3 has 15 residues. The V and J ends lost 9 bases and 3 bases respectively, with 18 bases between them. The CDR3 DNA reads as TGTGCCAGCAATGCGTTAGGGGATTACAATCAGCCCCAGCATTTT. Protein product: CASNALGDYNQPQHF.

The chain has TRBV27 and TRBJ1-2; D not certain. CDR3 length: 14 amino acids. In germline, CDR1 is MNHEY, CDR2 SMNVEV (reference sequence). V lost 8 bases and J 0 bases, leaving 13 bases between the germline ends. CDR3 in DNA: TGTGCCAGCCGCCGTTCGGGCACTAACTATGGCTACACCTTC. It codes for CASRRSGTNYGYTF.

V and J are TRBV19 and TRBJ2-7; D is unclear. There are 15 residues in the CDR3. Looked up from germline, CDR1 is LNHDA and CDR2 is SQIVND (reference sequence). V lost 0 bases and J lost 5, with 14 bases in between. CDR3 protein: CASSIDRTVDHEQYF. The CDR3 nucleotides read TGTGCCAGTAGTATAGATCGGACGGTCGACCACGAGCAGTACTTC.

This sequence joins TRBV6-6 and TRBJ2-5, with D possibly matching TRBD2 (6 bases). The CDR3 runs 15 residues. Deletions cut 2 bases from V and 1 base from J, with 11 bases between. Germline CDR1 is MNHNY and CDR2 is SVGAGI (reference sequence). The CDR3, as DNA: TGTGCCAGCAGTTACGGGGGGACGACCCAAGAGACCCAGTACTTC. This encodes CASSYGGTTQETQYF.

V is TRBV5-4 and J is TRBJ2-3; 12 positions agree with TRBD2. This CDR3 has 16 residues. Per germline, CDR1 SGHNT and CDR2 YYREEE (reference sequence). Losses at the gene ends were 4 bases for V and 6 bases for J; bases not matched to a gene: 9. The CDR3 DNA reads TGTGCCAGCAGCACGGATCGCCTAGCGGGGGGGGATACGCAGTATTTT. Its protein product is CASSTDRLAGGDTQYF. Using reference TRBV5-4 and TRBJ2-3 for the parts outside the CDR3, the full variable domain is ETGVTQSPTHLIKTRGQQVTLRCSSQSGHNTVSWYQQALGQGPQFIFQYYREEENGRGNFPPRFSGLQFPNYSSELNVNALELDDSALYLCASSTDRLAGGDTQYFGPGTRLTVL.

This clone qualifies as medium-sized. The chain couples TRBV2 to TRBJ1-1; D unclear. This CDR3 contains 13 residues. Germline lookup yields CDR1 SNHLY and CDR2 FYNNEI. The V end lost 6 bases, the J end lost 0 bases, and 8 bases lay between the germline ends. CDR3 sequence: CASRVGMNTEAFF. In DNA form, the CDR3 reads TGTGCCAGCAGGGTGGGAATGAACACTGAAGCTTTCTTT.

The chain combines TRBV6-6 with TRBJ2-3; 8 bases match TRBD2. Germline values: CDR1 MNHNY, CDR2 SVGAGI (reference sequence). There are 16 residues in the CDR3. V trimming: 7 bases; J trimming: 3 bases; junction bases outside the gene matches: 12. CDR3 region: CASTRPPGGATDTQYF. In nucleotides, the CDR3 is TGTGCCAGCACCCGACCCCCCGGGGGGGCGACAGATACGCAGTATTTT.

J is TRBJ1-6 and V is TRBV19; weak D call: TRBD1 (5 bases). Trimming removed 5 bases at V and 8 bases at J, with 10 bases between. The length of the CDR3 is 13 residues. Germline CDR1 and CDR2: LNHDA and SQIVND (reference sequence). Written as DNA, the CDR3 is TGTGCCAGTAGTGTTAGAGGGGATTCACCCCTCCACTTT. Amino acid sequence: CASSVRGDSPLHF.